The clone carrying this TCR beta chain appeared a single time. Its specificity is unknown. The data belong to a study of T cell responses to AZD1222 COVID-19 vaccine. Per germline, CDR1 LNHNV and CDR2 YYDKDF (reference sequence). The V end was cut by 0 bases, the J end by 3 bases, with 12 bases between. The CDR3 totals 16 residues. Study-wide points: Nearly half of unique spike-specific TCRs reportedly avoided B.1.351 and B.1.1.7 mutated regions. Clonal diversity was possibly underestimated, and the donors were mostly white British, with more females.

The method was immunoSEQ multiplex PCR; TCRdb's version includes in-frame clones alone and lacks a portion of them. The table records about 110,000 clones, roughly 89% of them present only once. The starting material was peripheral blood, obtained 28 days after the second AZD1222 dose. The source of this sequence is an adult who received the AZD1222 COVID-19 vaccine. The genes are TRBV15 and TRBJ2-1; TRBD2 is a possible D gene (5 bases). CDR3 bases: TGTGCCACCAGCAGAGATCTGGAGGACCACTACAATGAGCAGTTCTTC. It translates to CATSRDLEDHYNEQFF. The full variable domain, rest sourced from reference TRBV15 and TRBJ2-1, is DAMVIQNPRYQVTQFGKPVTLSCSQTLNHNVMYWYQQKSSQAPKLLFHYYDKDFNNEADTPDNFQSRRPNTSFCFLDIRSPGLGDTAMYLCATSRDLEDHYNEQFFGPGTRLTVL.